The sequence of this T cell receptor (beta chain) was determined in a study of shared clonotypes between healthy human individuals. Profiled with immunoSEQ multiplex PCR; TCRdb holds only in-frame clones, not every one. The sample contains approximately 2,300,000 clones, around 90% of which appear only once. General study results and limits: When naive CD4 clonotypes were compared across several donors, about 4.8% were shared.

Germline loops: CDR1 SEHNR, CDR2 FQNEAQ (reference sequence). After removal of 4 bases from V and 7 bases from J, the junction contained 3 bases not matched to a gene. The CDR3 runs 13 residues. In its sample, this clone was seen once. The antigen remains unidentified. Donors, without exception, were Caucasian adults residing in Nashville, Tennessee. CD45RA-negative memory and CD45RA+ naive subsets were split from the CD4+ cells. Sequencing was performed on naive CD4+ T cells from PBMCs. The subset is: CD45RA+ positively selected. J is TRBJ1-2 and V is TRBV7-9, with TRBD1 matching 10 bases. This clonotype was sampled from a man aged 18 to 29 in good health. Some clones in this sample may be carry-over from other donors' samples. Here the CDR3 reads CASSYDRGLGYTF. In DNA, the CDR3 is TGTGCCAGCAGCTACGACAGGGGGCTTGGCTACACCTTC.